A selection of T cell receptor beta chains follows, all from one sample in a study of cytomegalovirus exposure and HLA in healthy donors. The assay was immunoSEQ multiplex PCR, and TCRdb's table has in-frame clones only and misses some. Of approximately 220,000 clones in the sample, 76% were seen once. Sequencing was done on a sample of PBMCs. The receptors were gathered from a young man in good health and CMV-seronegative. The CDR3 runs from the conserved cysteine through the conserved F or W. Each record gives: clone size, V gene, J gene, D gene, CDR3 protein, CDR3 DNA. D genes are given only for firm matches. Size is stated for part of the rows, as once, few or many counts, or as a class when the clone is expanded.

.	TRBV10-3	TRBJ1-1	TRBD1	CAISEPEDRVAEAFF	TGTGCCATCAGTGAGCCCGAGGACAGGGTGGCTGAAGCTTTCTTT
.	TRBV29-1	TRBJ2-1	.	CSADEERAGKQFF	TGCAGCGCCGACGAAGAAAGGGCGGGAAAGCAGTTCTTC
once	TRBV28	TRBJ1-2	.	CASRKIGGNYGYTF	TGTGCCAGCAGAAAGATAGGGGGTAACTATGGCTACACCTTC
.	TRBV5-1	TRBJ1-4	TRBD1	CASTQGGTNEKLFF	TGCGCCAGCACCCAGGGGGGCACTAATGAAAAACTGTTTTTT
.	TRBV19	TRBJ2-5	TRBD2	CASSIGAGGVETQYF	TGTGCCAGTAGTATAGGAGCGGGAGGGGTTGAGACCCAGTACTTC
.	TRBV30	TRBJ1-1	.	CAWSVPYSTEAFF	TGTGCCTGGAGTGTACCCTATTCAACTGAAGCTTTCTTT
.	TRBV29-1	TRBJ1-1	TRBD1	CSVGDRTEAFF	TGCAGCGTCGGGGACAGAACTGAAGCTTTCTTT
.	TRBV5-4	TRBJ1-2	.	CASSWGGSYGYTF	TGTGCCAGCAGCTGGGGGGGCAGCTATGGCTACACCTTC
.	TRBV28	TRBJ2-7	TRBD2	CASSRQREGLHEQYF	TGTGCCAGCAGCCGCCAGCGGGAGGGCCTCCACGAGCAGTACTTC
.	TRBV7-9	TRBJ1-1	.	CSSSYTQGIGTEAFF	TGTTCCAGCAGCTATACGCAGGGTATTGGCACTGAAGCTTTCTTT
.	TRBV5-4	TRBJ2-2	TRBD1	CASSFGQGGFGGELFF	TGTGCCAGCAGCTTCGGACAGGGGGGATTCGGCGGGGAGCTGTTTTTT
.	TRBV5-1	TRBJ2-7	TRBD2	CASSLPTSGMLYEQYF	TGCGCCAGCAGCTTGCCGACTAGCGGGATGCTTTACGAGCAGTACTTC
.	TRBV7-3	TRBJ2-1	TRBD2	CASSLQAGTSYEQFF	TGTGCCAGCAGCTTACAAGCCGGGACTAGCTATGAGCAGTTCTTC
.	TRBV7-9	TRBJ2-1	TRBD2	CSSSPLAGGLYNEQFF	TGTTCCAGCAGCCCACTAGCGGGAGGGCTCTACAATGAGCAGTTCTTC
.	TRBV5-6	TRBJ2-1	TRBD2	CASSTGLAGRSSYNEQFF	TGTGCCAGCAGCACCGGACTAGCGGGAAGGAGCTCCTACAATGAGCAGTTCTTC
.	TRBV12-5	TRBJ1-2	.	CASGLVPGDGYTF	TGTGCTAGTGGTTTGGTACCAGGGGATGGCTACACCTTC
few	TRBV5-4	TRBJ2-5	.	CASSAAGTGHSRTQYF	TGTGCCAGCAGCGCCGCCGGGACTGGACACAGTAGGACCCAGTACTTC
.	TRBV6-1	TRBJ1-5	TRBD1	CASSEANRDRFSQPQHF	TGTGCCAGCAGTGAAGCCAACCGGGACAGGTTCAGTCAGCCCCAGCATTTT
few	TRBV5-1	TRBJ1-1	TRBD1	CASSLEDREGTEAFF	TGCGCCAGCAGCTTAGAGGACAGGGAGGGCACTGAAGCTTTCTTT
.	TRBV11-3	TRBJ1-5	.	CAPTDSNQPQHF	TGTGCTCCGACAGATAGCAATCAGCCCCAGCATTTT
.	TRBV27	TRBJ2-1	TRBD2	CASSNGLAGNEQFF	TGTGCCAGCAGTAACGGACTAGCAGGCAATGAGCAGTTCTTC
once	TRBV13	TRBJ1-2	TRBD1	CASSSQAGTENYGYTF	TGTGCCAGCAGCTCACAGGCCGGGACAGAAAACTATGGCTACACCTTC
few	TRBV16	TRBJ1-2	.	CASSQWTSDGYTF	TGTGCCAGCAGCCAATGGACATCCGACGGCTACACCTTC
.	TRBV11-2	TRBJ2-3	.	CASSFGSEYTQYF	TGTGCCAGCAGCTTTGGTAGCGAATATACGCAGTATTTT
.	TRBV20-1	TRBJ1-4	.	CSAAAYEKLFF	TGCAGTGCGGCTGCTTATGAAAAACTGTTTTTT
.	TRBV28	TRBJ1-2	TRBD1	CASRQQGAGYTF	TGTGCCAGCAGGCAACAGGGGGCTGGCTACACCTTC
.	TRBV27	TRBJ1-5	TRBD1	CASSPRTGALLYSNQPQHF	TGTGCCAGCAGTCCTCGGACAGGGGCCCTCCTATATAGCAATCAGCCCCAGCATTTT
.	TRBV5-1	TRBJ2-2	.	CASSLGRTGELFF	TGCGCCAGCAGCTTGGGGCGGACCGGGGAGCTGTTTTTT